The 10 T cell receptor beta chains reported below all come from one sample, sequenced in a study of blood T cell repertoires in COVID-19. Only in-frame clones appear in the TCRdb table, and some are missing; sequencing was by immunoSEQ multiplex PCR. In the table there are around 130,000 clones, around 78% of which are singletons. Sequencing used peripheral blood. These receptors originate from a human donor in a cohort sampled during active COVID-19.

This clone was counted a single time. The chain combines TRBV19 with TRBJ1-6; no firm D call. V was pared by 1 base and J by 7 bases, with 8 bases between. There are 14 residues in the CDR3. Germline V gene sequence: CDR1 LNHDA, CDR2 SQIVND (reference sequence). The CDR3 DNA is TGTGCCAGTAGTATAGGGCAAGAAAATTCACCCCTCCACTTT. Translated: CASSIGQENSPLHF.

V usage is TRBV10-3 and J usage is TRBJ1-6; TRBD1 aligns across 10 bases. The J call could be wrong; TRBJ2-3 is a better fit for the DNA end. The CDR3 is made up of 14 amino acids. Germline CDR1 and CDR2: ENHRY and SYGVKD. CDR3 sequence reads: CAISESGTGDPQYF. The CDR3 bases are TGTGCCATCAGTGAGTCCGGGACAGGGGATCCACAGTATTTT.

The chain is built from TRBV10-3 and TRBJ2-1; D ambiguous. The CDR3 spans 12 residues. Trimming left V 4 bases short and J 6 bases short, with 7 bases between. CDR1 is ENHRY, CDR2 SYGVKD, per germline. CDR3 loop: CAISAVSNEQFF. The DNA for the CDR3 is TGTGCCATCAGTGCGGTCTCCAATGAGCAGTTCTTC.

J is TRBJ2-7 and V is TRBV27; 7 bases are a match to TRBD1. This CDR3 has 16 residues. After removal of 5 bases from V and 2 bases from J, the junction contained 12 bases not matched to a gene. Germline assignment: CDR1 MNHEY and CDR2 SMNVEV (reference sequence). CDR3 in amino acids: CASSPQGTAIPYEQYF. The DNA of the CDR3 is TGTGCCAGCAGTCCACAGGGGACAGCTATACCCTACGAGCAGTACTTC.

The chain links TRBV19 to TRBJ2-2, with 10 positions matching TRBD2. Trimming cost V 6 bases and J 5 bases; bases outside gene matches: 3. CDR1 and CDR2 from the germline V gene are LNHDA and SQIVND (reference sequence). This CDR3 has 14 residues. The DNA of the CDR3 is TGTGCCAGTAGAGGACTAGCGGAAACCGGGGAGCTGTTTTTT. Translated: CASRGLAETGELFF.

V is TRBV5-8 and J is TRBJ1-1, with 9 bases matching TRBD1. J gave up 4 bases and V 2 bases, and 3 bases lay outside the gene matches. Germline values: CDR1 SGHTS, CDR2 YDEGEE. This CDR3 region has 14 residues. The CDR3 protein is CASSFGTGSTEAFF. The CDR3 DNA follows: TGTGCCAGCAGCTTTGGGACAGGGAGCACTGAAGCTTTCTTT.

V and J are TRBV7-9 and TRBJ1-4; D not resolved. Trimming shortened V by 1 base and J by 4 bases, and 7 bases separated the two germline ends. This CDR3 has 14 residues. The germline CDR1 and CDR2 sequences are SEHNR and FQNEAQ (reference sequence). CDR3 sequence: CASSLGTSNEKLFF. The CDR3 DNA sequence: TGTGCCAGCAGCTTAGGCACAAGTAATGAAAAACTGTTTTTT. Based on the CDR3 plus reference TRBV7-9 and TRBJ1-4, the full variable domain is DTGVSQNPRHKITKRGQNVTFRCDPISEHNRLYWYRQTLGQGPEFLTYFQNEAQLEKSRLLSDRFSAERPKGSFSTLEIQRTEQGDSAMYLCASSLGTSNEKLFFGSGTQLSVL.

The rearrangement uses TRBV10-1 and TRBJ2-3, with 10 bases that match TRBD1. The CDR3 covers 16 residues. The ends lost 0 bases at V and 5 bases at J; junction bases unmatched: 5. Germline CDR1 WNHNN, CDR2 SYGVQD (reference sequence). DNA of the CDR3: TGCGCCAGCAGTGAGTCCCGGGGACAGGGGCAAGATACGCAGTATTTT. Its translation is CASSESRGQGQDTQYF.

The genes are TRBV29-1 and TRBJ1-3; perhaps TRBD1 as D (6 bases). This CDR3 has 15 residues. Germline assignment: CDR1 SQVTM and CDR2 ANQGSEA. V dropped 3 bases and J dropped 3 bases, with 15 bases sitting between them. The CDR3 nucleotides read TGCAGCGTTGACCGCGGGGGGGCAGGTGGAAACACCATATATTTT. Amino acid sequence: CSVDRGGAGGNTIYF.

J is TRBJ2-7 and V is TRBV15; the D gene is possibly TRBD2 (7 bases). CDR1 LNHNV and CDR2 YYDKDF come from the germline V gene (reference sequence). V was pared by 1 base and J by 12 bases, with 13 bases between. This CDR3 contains 12 residues. CDR3 residues: CATSRAGGALYF. As DNA, the CDR3 is TGTGCCACCAGCAGAGCTGGGGGGGCTCTGTACTTC. Complete variable domain (other parts from reference TRBV15 and TRBJ2-7): DAMVIQNPRYQVTQFGKPVTLSCSQTLNHNVMYWYQQKSSQAPKLLFHYYDKDFNNEADTPDNFQSRRPNTSFCFLDIRSPGLGDTAMYLCATSRAGGALYFGPGTRLTVT.